This passage covers 9 T cell receptor beta chains from one sample sequenced in a study of neurological immune-mediated disorders. Each CDR3 protein is one row after TCRdb ran MiXCR on the 5' RACE reads. The sample records about 38,000 distinct CDR3 sequences, 4.8% being singletons. The sample taken for sequencing was CD4+ T cells from blood. These receptors all come from a man aged 18 to 30 in good health.

This clonotype appeared many times. The chain uses TRBV5-1 and TRBJ2-3; tentative D call: TRBD1 (6 bases). Germline CDR1 reads SGHRS; CDR2 reads YFSETQ. V shed 4 bases and J shed 6 bases, with 15 bases lying between them. The CDR3 totals 14 residues. The CDR3: CASSGGNREDTQYF. The CDR3, as DNA: TGCGCCAGCAGCGGAGGAAACAGGGAGGATACGCAGTATTTT.

This clonotype was observed at least ten times. V and J are TRBV24-1 and TRBJ2-3, with a weak D call TRBD2 (6 bases). The germline V gene encodes CDR1 KGHDR and CDR2 SFDVKD. V lost 1 base and J lost 5, with 12 bases in between. The CDR3 runs 15 residues. CDR3 in DNA: TGTGCCACCAGTGATTTCAAGTGGGGGGTAGATACGCAGTATTTT. This codes for CATSDFKWGVDTQYF.

This clonotype was counted ten times or more. The chain is built from TRBV9 and TRBJ2-7; D gene unclear. This CDR3 is built from 12 residues. The germline CDR1 and CDR2 sequences are SGDLS and YYNGEE. Deletions cut 0 bases from V and 7 bases from J, with 8 bases between. CDR3 bases: TGTGCCAGCAGCGTAGGGCTTGGGGAGCAGTACTTC. Protein sequence: CASSVGLGEQYF.

This clonotype was recorded many times. CDR3 residues: CASSIEGAGLNTEAFF. The CDR3 nucleotides are TGTGCCAGTAGTATAGAGGGGGCAGGGTTGAACACTGAAGCTTTCTTT. The rearrangement uses TRBV19 and TRBJ1-1, with a possible D match to TRBD1 (6 bases). Trimming removed 0 bases from V and 0 bases from J, with 11 bases in between. CDR3 length equals 16 residues. The germline V gene has CDR1 LNHDA and CDR2 SQIVND (reference sequence).

This clonotype was seen many times. The chain has TRBV4-2 and TRBJ1-4; 10 positions match TRBD1. CDR3 size: 15 residues. V shed 4 bases, J shed 8 bases, and the junction held 7 bases outside the gene matches. Germline V gives CDR1 LGHNA, CDR2 YNFKEQ. The CDR3 coding sequence is TGTGCCAGCAGCCGTTCCGGGACAGGGGACGAAAAACTGTTTTTT. Translation gives CASSRSGTGDEKLFF.

This clonotype was counted between two and nine times. The CDR3 is CASSPSQTEAFF. The CDR3 bases are TGTGCCAGCTCACCATCACAGACTGAAGCTTTCTTT. This rearrangement joins TRBV18 to TRBJ1-1; D remains unclear. Trimming removed 2 bases from V and 5 bases from J, with 6 bases in between. CDR1 is KGHSH and CDR2 is LQKENI in the germline V gene. This CDR3 is 12 amino acids long.

Ten or more counts support this clonotype. The rearrangement uses TRBV7-9 and TRBJ1-2; TRBD1 is a possible D gene (5 bases). CDR1 and CDR2 (germline): SEHNR, FQNEAQ (reference sequence). The length of the CDR3 is 13 residues. The V end lost 11 bases, the J end lost 2 bases, and 15 bases lay between the germline ends. CDR3 protein: CAVGGVGNYGYTF. CDR3 nucleotides: TGTGCCGTCGGAGGGGTGGGGAACTATGGCTACACCTTC.

This clonotype was observed many times. The rearrangement uses TRBV24-1 and TRBJ2-2; 11 bases align to TRBD2. J was trimmed by 7 bases and V by 3 bases; bases with no gene match: 3. Germline CDR1 KGHDR, CDR2 SFDVKD. The CDR3 consists of 15 residues. As DNA, the CDR3 is TGTGCCACCAGTGATCCCGGGACTAGCGGCGGGGAGCTGTTTTTT. This encodes CATSDPGTSGGELFF.

This clonotype was observed many times. The chain combines TRBV12-3 or TRBV12-4 with TRBJ1-1, with D maybe TRBD1 (5 bases). This CDR3 comprises 13 residues. V was trimmed by 6 bases and J by 1 base, leaving 9 bases between them. CDR3 DNA sequence: TGTGCCAGCAGGACGACAGAGAACACTGAAGCTTTCTTT. Protein: CASRTTENTEAFF.